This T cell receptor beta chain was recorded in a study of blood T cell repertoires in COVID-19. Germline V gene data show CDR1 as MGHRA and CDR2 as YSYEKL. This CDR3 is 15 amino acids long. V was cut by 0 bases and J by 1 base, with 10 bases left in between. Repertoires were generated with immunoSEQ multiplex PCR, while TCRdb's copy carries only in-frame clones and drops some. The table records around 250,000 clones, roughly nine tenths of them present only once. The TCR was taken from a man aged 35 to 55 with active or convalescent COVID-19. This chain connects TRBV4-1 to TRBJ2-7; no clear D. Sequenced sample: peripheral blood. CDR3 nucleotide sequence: TGCGCCAGCAGCCAAGATCCCCCCGGTTCCTACGAGCAGTACTTC. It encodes CASSQDPPGSYEQYF.